This T cell receptor (beta chain) was identified during a study of regulatory T cells in long-lasting Graves disease. Findings of the study overall: For persistent Graves' patients, TCR diversity was lower than for newly diagnosed ones.

With iRepertoire HTBI primers and Arm-PCR of CDR3 regions, TCR beta libraries were built. TCRdb re-analysed the multiplex PCR reads in MiXCR, keeping a single row per CDR3 protein. Among 360,000 or so distinct CDR3 sequences listed, about an eighth were seen once. This clonotype was picked up a small number of times. What it binds is not known. This could be a read error, since a much larger clone is one nucleotide away. V lost 3 bases, J lost 9 bases, and 15 bases lay in between. This CDR3 is 14 amino acids long. The time point was: newly diagnosed GD, antithyroid drugs for less than 3 months. PBMC-extracted RNA yielded the TCR library. The sample was also linked to a second study, of T cells in Graves' hyperthyroidism and ophthalmopathy. That study reports: In the first-round RT-PCR of the TCR CDR3, the HTBI primer set was used.

V and J are TRBV12-3 or TRBV12-4 and TRBJ2-1; either TRBD1 or TRBD2 may supply D (5 bases each). The sequencing used peripheral blood mononuclear cells (PBMCs), collected at new diagnosis, from a patient treated with antithyroid drugs. The sequence was collected from a young woman with Graves disease. The CDR3 DNA is TGTGCCAGCAGTTTCGGGGCAGGGTTGGGTGAGCAGTTCTTC. Protein: CASSFGAGLGEQFF.